The 16 T cell receptor beta chains listed next were all sequenced from one sample in a study of blood T cell repertoires in COVID-19. This table comes from immunoSEQ multiplex PCR, and its TCRdb copy is limited to in-frame clones, with some not included. The table lists 100,000 to 150,000 clones, 84% of them singletons. The specimen was peripheral blood. All receptors derive from an elderly woman with acute or convalescent COVID-19.

The chain links TRBV7-9 to TRBJ2-3; D not resolved. The CDR3 totals 17 residues. Germline V gene lookup returns CDR1 SEHNR and CDR2 FQNEAQ (reference sequence). V was shortened by 3 bases and J by 0 bases, with 16 bases between the two germline ends. The CDR3 nucleotides are TGTGCCAGCAGCTTTGTCTCGGGTTTCTCTAGCACAGATACGCAGTATTTT. This sequence encodes CASSFVSGFSSTDTQYF.

This clone was recorded once. The chain couples TRBV6-5 to TRBJ2-1, with D perhaps TRBD2 (5 bases). The germline V gene encodes CDR1 MNHEY and CDR2 SVGAGI. V gave up 8 bases and J gave up 0 bases, with 14 bases separating them. The CDR3 consists of 15 residues. Written as DNA, the CDR3 is TGTGCCAGCGTACCTAGCAGGAGCTCCTACAATGAGCAGTTCTTC. Translated: CASVPSRSSYNEQFF.

The chain carries TRBV4-3 and TRBJ2-7; 10 bases align to TRBD2. CDR3 length: 16 residues. Unmatched junction bases numbered 11, after V lost 4 bases and J lost 5 bases. CDR1 is LGHNA, CDR2 YSLEER, per germline. The CDR3 DNA sequence: TGCGCCAGCAGCCCACAGCCTAGCGGGAGCTTGAACGAGCAGTACTTC. Its protein product is CASSPQPSGSLNEQYF.

The chain is built from TRBV7-9 and TRBJ2-1, with unresolved D. Germline V lookup: CDR1 SEHNR, CDR2 FQNEAQ (reference sequence). The V end was cut by 5 bases, the J end by 2 bases, with 10 bases between. This CDR3 is 14 amino acids long. DNA of the CDR3: TGTGCCAGCAGCCCCCGCGTGGCCTACAATGAGCAGTTCTTC. Its protein is CASSPRVAYNEQFF.

The chain employs TRBV19 and TRBJ1-2, with TRBD1 matching 8 bases. Trimming removed 5 bases from V and 7 bases from J; junction bases left unmatched: 9. The germline CDR1 and CDR2 sequences are LNHDA and SQIVND (reference sequence). The CDR3 is 14 amino acids. CDR3 sequence (DNA): TGTGCCAGTAGTCCCGACACGACAGGGGCTGGCTACACCTTC. Protein product: CASSPDTTGAGYTF.

This clone was observed a single time. The rearrangement links TRBV5-1 to TRBJ2-2; no firm D call. From germline, CDR1 is SGHRS and CDR2 YFSETQ. The CDR3 is made up of 14 amino acids. Trimming shortened V by 0 bases and J by 6 bases, and 9 bases separated the two germline ends. The chain's CDR3 is CASSLGQSSGELFF. In nucleotides, the CDR3 is TGCGCCAGCAGCTTGGGGCAGTCCTCCGGGGAGCTGTTTTTT.

The rearrangement uses TRBV9 and TRBJ2-2; 13 bases match TRBD2. The CDR3 is made up of 18 amino acids. J was trimmed by 0 bases and V by 3 bases; bases with no gene match: 5. Per germline, CDR1 SGDLS and CDR2 YYNGEE. The CDR3 coding sequence is TGTGCCAGCAGCGGTCCGGGACTAGCGGGGTCGAACACCGGGGAGCTGTTTTTT. Translating it yields CASSGPGLAGSNTGELFF.

The chain uses TRBV14 and TRBJ2-7, with D hard to call. The length of the CDR3 is 16 residues. The germline V gene has CDR1 SGHDN and CDR2 FVKESK. Trimming left V 0 bases short and J 4 bases short, with 16 bases between. The CDR3 nucleotides read TGTGCCAGCAGCCAAGATTCGGTGTCAGGCCCTTACGAGCAGTACTTC. Protein: CASSQDSVSGPYEQYF.

The chain has TRBV19 and TRBJ2-3; possibly TRBD1 for D (5 bases). The CDR3 covers 15 residues. V was cut by 1 base and J by 2 bases, with 10 bases left in between. Germline CDR1 reads LNHDA; CDR2 reads SQIVND (reference sequence). The CDR3 region is CASSIGGIVTDTQYF. As DNA, the CDR3 is TGTGCCAGTAGTATAGGGGGCATCGTCACAGATACGCAGTATTTT.

The rearrangement uses TRBV5-4 and TRBJ1-2, with D maybe TRBD1 (6 bases). The CDR3 totals 16 residues. Trimming removed 3 bases from V and 4 bases from J, with 19 bases in between. The germline gives CDR1 SGHNT, CDR2 YYREEE (reference sequence). CDR3: CASSSRTSGVGYGYTF. For the CDR3, the DNA is TGTGCCAGCAGCTCCCGAACCTCAGGGGTCGGCTATGGCTACACCTTC.

The V and J genes are TRBV7-2 and TRBJ2-1; D possibly corresponds to TRBD1 (5 bases). This CDR3 spans 14 amino acids. The germline gives CDR1 SGHTA, CDR2 FQGNSA. Trimming removed 1 base at V and 6 bases at J, with 10 bases between. CDR3 sequence (DNA): TGTGCCAGCAGCTTAGACCACAGGCCCAATGAGCAGTTCTTC. It translates to CASSLDHRPNEQFF.

The chain carries TRBV11-2 and TRBJ1-2; a weak D match, TRBD1 (5 bases). The CDR3 has 15 amino acids. CDR1 SGHAT and CDR2 FQNNGV come from the germline V gene. V lost 5 bases and J 2 bases, leaving 15 bases between the germline ends. The CDR3 loop reads CASSETGLLNYGYTF. The CDR3 DNA reads as TGTGCCAGCAGCGAGACGGGACTCCTCAACTATGGCTACACCTTC.

The J gene is TRBJ2-5, the V gene TRBV9, with unresolved D. V was cut by 4 bases and J by 3 bases, with 13 bases left in between. Germline loops: CDR1 SGDLS, CDR2 YYNGEE. This CDR3 region has 14 residues. The CDR3 sequence: CASSPVPVKETQYF. In DNA form, the CDR3 reads TGTGCCAGCAGCCCCGTCCCAGTAAAAGAGACCCAGTACTTC. The full variable domain, rest sourced from reference TRBV9 and TRBJ2-5, is DSGVTQTPKHLITATGQRVTLRCSPRSGDLSVYWYQQSLDQGLQFLIQYYNGEERAKGNILERFSAQQFPDLHSELNLSSLELGDSALYFCASSPVPVKETQYFGPGTRLLVL.

The J gene is TRBJ1-4, the V gene TRBV25-1; D not certain. V was trimmed by 6 bases and J by 6 bases, leaving 14 bases between them. The germline V gene encodes CDR1 MGHDK and CDR2 SYGVNS. CDR3 length: 14 residues. CDR3 sequence (DNA): TGTGCCAGCAGATCCCTTGAGATTGATGAAAAACTGTTTTTT. Its translation is CASRSLEIDEKLFF.

The V gene is TRBV9, the J gene TRBJ2-3, with D unresolved. Trimming pared 4 bases from V and 3 bases from J, leaving 15 bases between. CDR3 length: 15 residues. Looked up from germline, CDR1 is SGDLS and CDR2 is YYNGEE. The CDR3 here is CASSPASLATDTQYF. The CDR3 DNA reads TGTGCCAGCAGCCCCGCCTCTTTAGCAACAGATACGCAGTATTTT.

The V gene is TRBV11-2, the J gene TRBJ1-1, with D possibly being TRBD1 (5 bases). The CDR3 has 12 amino acids. The germline V gene encodes CDR1 SGHAT and CDR2 FQNNGV. Deletions cut 5 bases from V and 10 bases from J, with 14 bases between. CDR3 DNA: TGTGCCAGCAGCCCCTCGGGGGAGGGAGCTTTCTTT. As protein: CASSPSGEGAFF.